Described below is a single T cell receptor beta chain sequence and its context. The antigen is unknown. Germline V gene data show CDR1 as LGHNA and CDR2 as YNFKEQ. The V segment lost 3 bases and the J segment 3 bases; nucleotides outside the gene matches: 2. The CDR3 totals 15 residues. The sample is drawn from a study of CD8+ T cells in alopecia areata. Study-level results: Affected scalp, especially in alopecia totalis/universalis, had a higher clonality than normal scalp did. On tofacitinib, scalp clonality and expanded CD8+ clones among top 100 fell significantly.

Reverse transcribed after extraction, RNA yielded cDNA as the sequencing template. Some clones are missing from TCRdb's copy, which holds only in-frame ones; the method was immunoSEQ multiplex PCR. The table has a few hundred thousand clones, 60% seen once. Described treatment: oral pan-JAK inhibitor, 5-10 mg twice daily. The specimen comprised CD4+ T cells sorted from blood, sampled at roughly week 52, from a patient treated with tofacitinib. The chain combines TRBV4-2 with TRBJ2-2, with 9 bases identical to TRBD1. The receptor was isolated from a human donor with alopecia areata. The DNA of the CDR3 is TGTGCCAGCAGCCAGGGACAGGGCGACACCGGGGAGCTGTTTTTT. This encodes CASSQGQGDTGELFF.